This T cell receptor beta chain was found in a study of T cell repertoires in cytomegalovirus infection. For the study at large: CMV epitopes that were recently identified and HLA-C-restricted were used alongside well-studied HLA-B-restricted ones. In public TCR beta signatures, there were indications of both CMV infection and matching HLA type.

The study, taken as a whole, reports: Dominating the ex vivo response were HLA-C-restricted CMV-specific TCR beta clonotypes. Identification of carriers of CMV plus the relevant HLA was achieved through cumulative public TCR beta family frequency.

TCRdb itself ran the reads through MiXCR, one entry per CDR3 protein. The repertoire holds about 770,000 distinct CDR3 sequences, 25% to 30% seen once, with under 15% in the top ten. Regarding this clonotype: What it binds is unknown.

Sequenced material: cultured CD8+ T cells from PBMCs, taken from culture after CMV antigen stimulation. This TCR was sampled from a human donor in good health (CMV status not recorded). Some clones in this sample may be carry-over from other donors' samples.

CDR3 region: CSVEGRASGGAGTQYF. CDR3 DNA: TGCAGCGTTGAAGGTCGGGCTAGCGGGGGGGCCGGGACCCAGTACTTC. The rearrangement joins TRBV29-1 to TRBJ2-5, with TRBD2 identical over 12 bases. Germline CDR1 SQVTM, CDR2 ANQGSEA. The CDR3 runs 16 residues. With 1 base clipped from V and 7 bases from J, the junction kept 10 bases outside the gene matches.